The 26 T cell receptor beta chains in this list originate from one sample, sequenced in a study of CD8+CD57+ T cells in acquired aplastic anemia. Profiling that covered TCR beta VDJ and CDR3 relied on genomic DNA as its template. TCRdb re-called the reads with MiXCR, one entry per CDR3 protein. Here the sample spans 250,000 to 350,000 distinct CDR3 sequences, 45% to 65% being singletons. Sequencing involved patients with CD8+CD57+ cell expansion previously shown by flow cytometry. Sequencing input: sorted CD4+, CD8+, or CD8+CD57+ T cells (not recorded which) from PBMCs. Receptor source: a human donor with aplastic anemia.

The chain combines TRBV6-1 with TRBJ2-7, with 7 bases lining up with TRBD1. This CDR3 contains 13 residues. Germline CDR1 reads MNHNS; CDR2 reads SASEGT. Trimming removed 4 bases from V and 6 bases from J; junction bases left unmatched: 6. The CDR3 DNA sequence: TGTGCCAGCAGTGCGGGACAGTTGGTCGAGCAGTACTTC. Protein sequence: CASSAGQLVEQYF.

The chain couples TRBV18 to TRBJ1-2; 9 bases map to TRBD1. There are 18 residues in the CDR3. Germline loops: CDR1 KGHSH, CDR2 LQKENI. After removal of 1 base from V and 7 bases from J, the junction contained 16 bases not matched to a gene. CDR3 sequence reads: CASSPRTGEAQTLLGYTF. In nucleotides, the CDR3 is TGTGCCAGCTCACCACGGACAGGGGAGGCTCAGACACTACTTGGCTACACCTTC.

This clonotype was counted a few times. This sequence may be a read error, since a much larger clone differs from it by one base. The chain joins TRBV5-1 to TRBJ1-1, with D possibly being TRBD1 (5 bases). The length of the CDR3 is 15 residues. The V gene's germline CDR1 is SGHRS and CDR2 YFSETQ. The CDR3 DNA sequence: TGCGCCAGCAGCTTTTCGAGGGGTATGAACACTGTAGCTTTCTTT. Translated: CASSFSRGMNTVAFF.

This clonotype was recorded a few times. The chain links TRBV19 to TRBJ2-6; the D is unclear. Germline CDR1 LNHDA, CDR2 SQIVND (reference sequence). V lost 7 bases to trimming and J lost 3 bases, with 10 bases between them. The CDR3 sequence is 14 residues long. CDR3: CASTWTGGANVLTF. The CDR3 DNA sequence: TGTGCCAGTACATGGACGGGTGGGGCCAACGTCCTGACTTTC.

Comment on this clonotype: Its ends do not fully match the called genes, so a read error is possible. The chain employs TRBV7-9 and TRBJ2-7; D is unresolved. The CDR3 is 11 residues long. The germline gives CDR1 SEHNR, CDR2 FQNEAQ (reference sequence). The DNA for the CDR3 is TGTGCCAGCAGCCCGCGGATCGAGCAGCACTTC. Amino acid sequence: CASSPRIEQHF.

This clonotype showed up many times. The V gene is TRBV10-3, the J gene TRBJ2-3; 8 bases agree with TRBD2. This CDR3 contains 15 residues. J lost 3 bases, V lost 4 bases, and 6 bases had no gene match. Germline CDR1 ENHRY, CDR2 SYGVKD. CDR3 coding DNA: TGTGCCATCAGTGCAGGCGGGGGGCGGACAGATACGCAGTATTTT. It is translated as CAISAGGGRTDTQYF.

Concerning this clonotype: One end of the junction does not line up with germline, which may come from a read error. The chain employs TRBV2 and TRBJ2-2; perhaps TRBD2 as D (5 bases). Germline CDR1 is SNHLY and CDR2 is FYNNEI. The CDR3 is 15 amino acids. The CDR3 region has the DNA TGTTCCAGCGACTTTAGGACTGCGAACACCGGGGAGCTGTTTTTT. Translated, it gives CSSDFRTANTGELFF.

The chain combines TRBV16 with TRBJ2-7, with 12 bases fitting TRBD1. V trimming: 11 bases; J trimming: 3 bases; junction bases outside the gene matches: 5. Germline V gene data show CDR1 as KGHSY and CDR2 as FQNENV. This CDR3 spans 13 amino acids. The CDR3 sequence: CAWDRGPLYEQYF. The CDR3 nucleotides are TGTGCCTGGGACAGGGGGCCCCTCTACGAGCAGTACTTC.

Only one count was recorded for this clonotype. The chain links TRBV20-1 to TRBJ1-2; D is uncertain. V was shortened by 1 base and J by 0 bases, with 9 bases between the two germline ends. The CDR3 covers 14 residues. Germline V CDR1 and CDR2: DFQATT, SNEGSKA (reference sequence). CDR3 loop: CSARALGSNYGYTF. CDR3 in DNA: TGCAGTGCTAGAGCGTTGGGGTCTAACTATGGCTACACCTTC.

The rearrangement links TRBV19 to TRBJ2-7; D remains ambiguous. The CDR3 runs to 13 residues. Germline V CDR1 and CDR2: LNHDA, SQIVND (reference sequence). V was pared by 1 base and J by 4 bases, with 8 bases between. The CDR3 protein is CASSIAAGYEQYF. CDR3 sequence (DNA): TGTGCCAGTAGTATAGCTGCAGGATACGAGCAGTACTTC.

This chain connects TRBV24-1 to TRBJ2-5, with 11 bases that match TRBD1. The CDR3 runs 16 residues. J gave up 6 bases and V 1 base, and 6 bases lay outside the gene matches. Germline V gene lookup returns CDR1 KGHDR and CDR2 SFDVKD. CDR3 in DNA: TGTGCCACCAGTGATTTACGGACAGGGGGCGTGCAGACCCAGTACTTC. Translation gives CATSDLRTGGVQTQYF.

Many counts were recorded for this clonotype. The V gene is TRBV7-2, the J gene TRBJ1-5; tentatively, D is TRBD1 (6 bases). The germline V gene encodes CDR1 SGHTA and CDR2 FQGNSA. Trimming stripped 5 bases from V and 0 bases from J, with 11 bases between. CDR3 length: 15 residues. In DNA form, the CDR3 reads TGTGCCAGCAGCCTGGGAGGGGGTAGCAATCAGCCCCAGCATTTT. This codes for CASSLGGGSNQPQHF. Complete variable domain (other parts from reference TRBV7-2 and TRBJ1-5): GAGVSQSPSNKVTEKGKDVELRCDPISGHTALYWYRQSLGQGLEFLIYFQGNSAPDKSGLPSDRFSAERTGGSVSTLTIQRTQQEDSAVYLCASSLGGGSNQPQHFGDGTRLSIL.

There are many counts of this clonotype. The V and J genes are TRBV7-3 and TRBJ2-3; D is unresolved. The CDR3 consists of 15 residues. Trimming took off 1 base at V and 2 bases at J, with 10 bases between the two ends. The germline gives CDR1 SGHTA, CDR2 FQGTGA. The CDR3: CASSLIGGTTDTQYF. For the CDR3, the DNA is TGTGCCAGCAGCTTAATTGGCGGCACCACAGATACGCAGTATTTT.

The chain joins TRBV7-6 to TRBJ2-7; 7 positions agree with TRBD2. Germline V CDR1 and CDR2: SGHVS, FNYEAQ. The V and J ends lost 5 bases and 0 bases, in that order; junction bases with no gene match: 7. This CDR3 is 15 amino acids long. This CDR3 reads CASSPGLESSYEQYF. The CDR3 DNA sequence: TGTGCCAGCAGCCCTGGACTAGAAAGCTCCTACGAGCAGTACTTC.

Regarding this clonotype: A read error may account for a junction end that differs from germline. The gene calls are TRBV20-1 and TRBJ2-1, with 9 bases lining up with TRBD2. This CDR3 has 15 amino acids. The germline CDR1 and CDR2 sequences are DFQATT and SNEGSKA (reference sequence). The CDR3 reads CSAREGLAYYNEQSF. CDR3 coding DNA: TGCAGTGCTAGAGAGGGACTAGCTTACTACAATGAGCAGTCCTTC.

For this clonotype: The final CDR3 position lacks the conserved phenylalanine or tryptophan, pointing to a likely read error. The rearrangement uses TRBV29-1 and TRBJ1-6; the match to TRBD1 covers 11 bases. The CDR3 totals 13 residues. CDR1 and CDR2 (germline): SQVTM, ANQGSEA. V lost 6 bases to trimming and J lost 11 bases; unmatched junction nucleotides: 6. The CDR3 reads CSVRDRGSTPLHS. The CDR3 bases are TGCAGCGTCCGGGACAGGGGGTCGACACCCCTCCACTCT.

Ten or more counts support this clonotype. The chain has TRBV6-5 and TRBJ2-2; a possible D gene is TRBD1 (6 bases). V gave up 6 bases and J gave up 0 bases, with 14 bases separating them. The germline CDR1 and CDR2 sequences are MNHEY and SVGAGI. CDR3 size: 16 residues. The CDR3 loop is CASRIIQGANTGELFF. The CDR3 DNA reads as TGTGCCAGCAGAATCATACAGGGAGCGAACACCGGGGAGCTGTTTTTT.

The chain uses TRBV24-1 and TRBJ1-5; D gene unclear. This CDR3 is 11 amino acids long. In germline, CDR1 is KGHDR, CDR2 SFDVKD. Trimming cost V 12 bases and J 5 bases, with 10 bases left between them. Here the CDR3 DNA reads TGTGCCGCGGGGATTGATCAGCCCCAGCATTTT. Translating it yields CAAGIDQPQHF.

The V gene is TRBV10-3, the J gene TRBJ2-7; TRBD1 aligns across 12 bases. Germline CDR1 ENHRY, CDR2 SYGVKD. The CDR3 contains 15 residues. The J segment lost 6 bases and the V segment lost 3 bases, leaving 6 bases of the junction unmatched. Here the CDR3 reads CAISDRDRGRLEQYF. The DNA for the CDR3 is TGTGCCATCAGTGATCGGGACAGGGGGCGTCTCGAGCAGTACTTC.

This chain links TRBV19 with TRBJ2-3; no reliable D call. The CDR3 contains 14 residues. V was pared by 3 bases and J by 2 bases, with 9 bases between. CDR1 LNHDA and CDR2 SQIVND come from the germline V gene (reference sequence). This CDR3 reads CASSMVRFTDTQYF. The CDR3 coding sequence is TGTGCCAGTAGTATGGTACGGTTCACAGATACGCAGTATTTT.

The rearrangement uses TRBV12-3 or TRBV12-4 and TRBJ1-5; D is unresolved. Trimming pared 6 bases from V and 7 bases from J, leaving 4 bases between. There are 10 residues in the CDR3. CDR3: CASRGQPQHF. For the CDR3, the DNA is TGTGCCAGCAGGGGACAGCCCCAGCATTTT.

CDR3: CASDTGSSTDTQYF. CDR3 nucleotide sequence: TGTGCCAGCGATACAGGTTCTAGCACAGATACGCAGTATTTT. The chain carries TRBV2 and TRBJ2-3, with D possibly TRBD1 on 5 matching bases. V was cut by 8 bases and J by 0 bases, with 12 bases left in between. CDR1 SNHLY and CDR2 FYNNEI come from the germline V gene. The CDR3 extends over 14 amino acids. Full variable domain (missing parts from reference TRBV2 and TRBJ2-3): EPEVTQTPSHQVTQMGQEVILRCVPISNHLYFYWYRQILGQKVEFLVSFYNNEISEKSEIFDDQFSVERPDGSNFTLKIRSTKLEDSAMYFCASDTGSSTDTQYFGPGTRLTVL.

CDR3 loop: CSVAGGDVDTQYF. CDR3 nucleotides: TGCAGTGTAGCGGGGGGGGACGTAGATACGCAGTATTTT. The chain couples TRBV20-1 to TRBJ2-3; 11 bases are shared with TRBD2. Germline V lookup: CDR1 DFQATT, CDR2 SNEGSKA (reference sequence). After removal of 7 bases from V and 5 bases from J, the junction contained 5 bases not matched to a gene. The CDR3 runs 13 residues.

The chain combines TRBV20-1 with TRBJ1-1, with 7 bases that match TRBD1. The trim removed 6 bases at V and 5 bases at J, leaving 12 bases unmatched. Germline V gene lookup returns CDR1 DFQATT and CDR2 SNEGSKA (reference sequence). The CDR3 contains 14 residues. In DNA, the CDR3 is TGCAGTGCGGTAACAGGGGTGGATAATACTGAAGCTTTCTTT. Protein: CSAVTGVDNTEAFF.

This clonotype was counted at least ten times. The chain uses TRBV7-8 and TRBJ2-5; no reliable D call. CDR3 length: 13 amino acids. CDR1 and CDR2 from the germline V gene are SGHVS and FQNEAQ. The V end was cut by 5 bases, the J end by 5 bases, with 12 bases between. CDR3 sequence (DNA): TGTGCCAGCAGCGTCCGACATACTGAGACCCAGTACTTC. Translation gives CASSVRHTETQYF.

The gene calls are TRBV15 and TRBJ1-2; D gene ambiguous. The CDR3 covers 15 residues. The germline gives CDR1 LNHNV, CDR2 YYDKDF (reference sequence). Trimming took 8 bases from V and 3 from J, leaving 19 bases between them. The CDR3 DNA follows: TGTGCCACCGGCGGAGGGAGAGGTTACGACTATGGCTACACCTTC. Protein product: CATGGGRGYDYGYTF.